This T cell receptor beta chain was sequenced during a study of blood T cell repertoires in COVID-19. Per the authors' pipeline: Amplification from reference gene primers served as the basis for estimated nucleated cell counts. Libraries were prepared by immunoSEQ multiplex PCR; TCRdb keeps only in-frame clonotypes and omits some of them. The V and J calls and clone size were taken over from that table, and D and trimming were inferred from the DNA. The data contain over 300,000 clones, 87% of them singletons. Comment on this clone: This sample also contains other DNA sequences that code for the same CDR3.

Everyone who took part was roughly 18 to 89 years old, and they came from over 20 US areas. Participants' own reports of clinical history determined their cohort assignment. This receptor was obtained from a woman in her 30s who had recovered from COVID-19. Specimen: PBMCs or T cells enriched from blood (not recorded which).

CDR3 loop: CASSSTGDGYTF. The CDR3 bases are TGTGCCAGCAGCTCCACAGGGGATGGCTACACCTTC. The chain has TRBV7-9 and TRBJ1-2; TRBD1 matches 7 bases. Germline CDR1 and CDR2: SEHNR and FQNEAQ (reference sequence). V lost 4 bases to trimming and J lost 6 bases; unmatched junction nucleotides: 2. CDR3 length: 12 amino acids.